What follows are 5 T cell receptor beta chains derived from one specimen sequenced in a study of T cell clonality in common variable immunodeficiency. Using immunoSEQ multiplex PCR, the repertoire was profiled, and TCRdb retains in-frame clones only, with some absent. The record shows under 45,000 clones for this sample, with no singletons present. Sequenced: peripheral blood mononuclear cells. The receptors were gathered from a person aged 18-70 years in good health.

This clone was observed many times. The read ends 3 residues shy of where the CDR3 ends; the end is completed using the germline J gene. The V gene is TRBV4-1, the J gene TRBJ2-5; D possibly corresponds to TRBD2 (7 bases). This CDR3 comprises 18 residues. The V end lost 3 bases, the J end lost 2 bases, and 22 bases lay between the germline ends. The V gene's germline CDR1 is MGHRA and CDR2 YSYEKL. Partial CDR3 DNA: TGCGCCAGCAGCCAGCCAAGGGAGGGGGGGCCCCTTCAAGAGACC. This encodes CASSQPREGGPLQET. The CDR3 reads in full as CASSQPREGGPLQETQYF.

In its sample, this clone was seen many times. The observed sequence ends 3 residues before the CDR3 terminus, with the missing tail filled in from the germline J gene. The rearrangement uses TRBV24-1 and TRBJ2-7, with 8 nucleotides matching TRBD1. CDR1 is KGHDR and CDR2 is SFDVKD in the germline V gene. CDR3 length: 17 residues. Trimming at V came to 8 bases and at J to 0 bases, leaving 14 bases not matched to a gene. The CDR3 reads CATNRDPGQDPSYEQYF. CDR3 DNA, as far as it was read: TGTGCCACCAACAGGGACCCGGGACAGGACCCCTCCTACGAG.

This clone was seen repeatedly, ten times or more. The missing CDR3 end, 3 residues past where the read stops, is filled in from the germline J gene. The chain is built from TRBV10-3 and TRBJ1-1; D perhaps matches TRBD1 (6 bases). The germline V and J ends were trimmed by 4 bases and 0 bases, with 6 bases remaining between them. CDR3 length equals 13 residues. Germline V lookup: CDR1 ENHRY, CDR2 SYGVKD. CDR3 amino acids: CAISGTVNTEAFF. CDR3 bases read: TGTGCCATCAGTGGGACAGTGAACACTGAA.

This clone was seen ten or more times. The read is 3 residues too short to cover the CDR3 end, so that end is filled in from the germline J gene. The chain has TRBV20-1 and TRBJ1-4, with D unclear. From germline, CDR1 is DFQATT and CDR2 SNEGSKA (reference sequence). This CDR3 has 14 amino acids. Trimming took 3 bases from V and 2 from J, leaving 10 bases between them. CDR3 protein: CSASDLGTNEKLFF. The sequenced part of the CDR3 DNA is TGCAGTGCTAGTGATCTCGGGACTAATGAAAAA.

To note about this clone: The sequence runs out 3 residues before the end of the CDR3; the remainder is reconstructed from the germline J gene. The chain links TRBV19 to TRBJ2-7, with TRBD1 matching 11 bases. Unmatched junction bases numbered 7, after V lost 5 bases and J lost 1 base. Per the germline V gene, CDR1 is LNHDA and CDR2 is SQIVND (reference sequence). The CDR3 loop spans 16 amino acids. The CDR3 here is CASSEQGTGGSYEQYF. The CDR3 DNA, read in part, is TGTGCCAGTAGTGAACAAGGGACAGGGGGGTCCTACGAG. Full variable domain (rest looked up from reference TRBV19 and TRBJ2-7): DGGITQSPKYLFRKEGQNVTLSCEQNLNHDAMYWYRQDPGQGLRLIYYSQIVNDFQKGDIAEGYSVSREKKESFPLTVTSAQKNPTAFYLCASSEQGTGGSYEQYFGPGTRLTVT.